The source of this TCR beta chain is a study of blood T cell repertoires in COVID-19. Generated by immunoSEQ multiplex PCR, the TCRdb table keeps only in-frame clones and is missing some. The sample contains roughly 120,000 clones, about 85% of which appear only once. The receptor comes from a human donor in a cohort sampled during active COVID-19. Sample: peripheral blood.

The CDR3 spells CASTLGSGGAKNIQYF. CDR3 coding DNA: TGTGCCAGTACCCTTGGGAGCGGAGGAGCCAAAAACATTCAGTACTTC. The rearrangement uses TRBV19 and TRBJ2-4, with D tentatively TRBD2 (5 bases). Between the trimmed V and J ends, which lost 7 bases and 0 bases, there was a span of 16 bases. The CDR3 sequence is 16 residues long. Germline V lookup: CDR1 LNHDA, CDR2 SQIVND (reference sequence).